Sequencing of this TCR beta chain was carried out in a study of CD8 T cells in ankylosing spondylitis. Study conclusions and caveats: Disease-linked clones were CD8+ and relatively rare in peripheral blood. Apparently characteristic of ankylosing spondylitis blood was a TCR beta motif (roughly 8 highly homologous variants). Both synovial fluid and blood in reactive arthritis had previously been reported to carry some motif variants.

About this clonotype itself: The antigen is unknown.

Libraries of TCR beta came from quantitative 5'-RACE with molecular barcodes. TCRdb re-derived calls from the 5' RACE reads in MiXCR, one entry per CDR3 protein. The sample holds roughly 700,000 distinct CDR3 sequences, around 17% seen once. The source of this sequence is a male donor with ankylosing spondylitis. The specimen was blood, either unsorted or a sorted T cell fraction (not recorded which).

The CDR3, as DNA: TGTGCCAGCAGCAGAAAATCGGGACTAGCGGCCGGGGAGCTGTTTTTT. Translation gives CASSRKSGLAAGELFF. The rearrangement uses TRBV7-3 and TRBJ2-2; 11 nucleotides match TRBD2. V was clipped by 5 bases and J by 6 bases; unmatched bases: 8. CDR1 and CDR2 (germline): SGHTA, FQGTGA. The CDR3 spans 16 residues. The full variable domain, its missing parts supplied by reference TRBV7-3 and TRBJ2-2, is GAGVSQTPSNKVTEKGKYVELRCDPISGHTALYWYRQSLGQGPEFLIYFQGTGAADDSGLPNDRFFAVRPEGSVSTLKIQRTERGDSAVYLCASSRKSGLAAGELFFGEGSRLTVL.